This TCR beta chain was captured in a study of Graves' ophthalmopathy and Graves' hyperthyroidism. Looked up from germline, CDR1 is MDHEN and CDR2 is SYDVKM. CDR3 length equals 18 residues. The V and J ends lost 0 bases and 0 bases respectively, with 12 bases between them. This clonotype was observed a handful of times. Its target is not known. The TCR beta CDR3 regions underwent amplification from RNA transcripts. A first-round RT-PCR used HTBI primers, followed by a second-round multiplex PCR. TCRdb itself ran the multiplex PCR reads through MiXCR, one entry per CDR3 protein. The data contain nearly 400,000 distinct CDR3 sequences, approximately 16% of them singletons. Where ophthalmopathy was present, donors had moderate-to-severe activity, CAS ≥3, NOSPECS ≥4 and duration under 3 months. It was from under 13 ml of fresh peripheral blood that the PBMCs came. Whole-study results and caveats: Blood also harbored most expanded thyroid clonotypes above 0.001 frequency. Ophthalmopathy progression was predicted with roughly 68% sensitivity and roughly 72% specificity.

The sequence derives from a woman aged 18-29 years with Graves' ophthalmopathy. This chain links TRBV28 with TRBJ2-6; TRBD1 might be the D (6 bases). The sequenced sample consisted of peripheral blood. This CDR3 is CASSLWWTDSSGANVLTF. Written as DNA, the CDR3 is TGTGCCAGCAGTTTATGGTGGACAGATAGCTCTGGGGCCAACGTCCTGACTTTC. The whole variable domain, remainder taken from reference TRBV28 and TRBJ2-6, is DVKVTQSSRYLVKRTGEKVFLECVQDMDHENMFWYRQDPGLGLRLIYFSYDVKMKEKGDIPEGYSVSREKKERFSLILESASTNQTSMYLCASSLWWTDSSGANVLTFGAGSRLTVL.